What follows are 11 T cell receptor beta chains derived from one specimen sequenced in a study of tissue T cells after allogeneic stem cell transplantation (dated by TCRdb to between 2020 and 2023). To prepare the library, the immunoSEQ multiplex PCR assay was applied. What TCRdb holds here is the immuneACCESS table cut down to in-frame rearrangements. Part of the clones is not present; checked against another copy, under half of the missing clones reflect an unresolved V gene, and the others are unexplained. The sample table lists roughly 21,000 clones, approximately 69% of them with a count of one. The ten largest account for 0.41% of the sample. The sequenced material came from blood. These receptors originate from a female BALB/c mouse in good health. The MHC haplotype found in this strain is H2-d.

A word on this clone: Genes and germline are mouse. The CDR3 end lies 1 residue beyond the end of the read and is filled in from the germline J gene. V and J are TRBV13-3 and TRBJ2-5; D is undetermined. Deletions cut 4 bases from V and 6 bases from J, with 9 bases between. The CDR3 loop spans 12 amino acids. Germline CDR1 and CDR2: NNHDY and SYVADS. The part of the CDR3 DNA that was read is TGTGCCAGCAGTTTAAGACGGGACACCCAGTAC. As protein: CASSLRRDTQY. The CDR3 reads in full as CASSLRRDTQYF. Looking up the rest from reference TRBV13-3 and TRBJ2-5 gives the full variable domain: EAAVTQSPRSKVAVTGGKVTLSCHQTNNHDYMYWYRQDTGHGLRLIHYSYVADSTEKGDIPDGYKASRPSQENFSLILELASLSQTAVYFCASSLRRDTQYFGPGTRLLVL.

This clone was detected only a few times. Gene and germline names: mouse. From the germline J gene comes the end of the CDR3, since the read stops 1 residue before it. V gene TRBV19 combines with J gene TRBJ2-7, with D perhaps being TRBD1 or TRBD2 (5 bases each). Deletions cut 5 bases from V and 6 bases from J, with 12 bases between. Looked up from germline, CDR1 is FNHDT and CDR2 is SITEND (reference sequence). CDR3 length equals 12 residues. The CDR3 here is CASSRGRGEQYF. Partial CDR3 DNA: TGTGCCAGCAGCCGGGGGAGGGGTGAACAGTAC. The full variable domain, with the rest looked up from reference TRBV19 and TRBJ2-7, is GGIITQTPKFLIGQEGQKLTLKCQQNFNHDTMYWYRQDSGKGLRLIYYSITENDLQKGDLSEGYDASREKKSSFSLTVTSAQKNEMAVFLCASSRGRGEQYFGPGTRLTVL.

Points on this clone: Gene names and germline match the mouse. Read coverage stops 1 residue before the CDR3 terminus; the germline J gene supplies the remainder. V gene TRBV2 combines with J gene TRBJ2-4; either TRBD1 or TRBD2 may fit D (6 bases each). The CDR3 has 15 amino acids. The germline V gene encodes CDR1 LGHNA and CDR2 YSYQKL. V dropped 0 bases and J dropped 1 base, with 8 bases sitting between them. CDR3 residues: CASSQERGGQNTLYF. The CDR3 bases that were read are TGTGCCAGCAGCCAAGAGAGGGGGGGTCAAAACACCTTGTAC.

In this sample, this clone turned up once. Gene names follow the mouse nomenclature. The read comes to an end 1 residue before the CDR3 does, leaving the germline J gene to fill in the end. The chain links TRBV13-3 to TRBJ1-3; D ambiguous. The CDR3 length is 17 residues. Germline CDR1 NNHDY, CDR2 SYVADS. Between the trimmed V and J ends, which lost 0 bases and 0 bases, there was a span of 13 bases. CDR3 DNA, as far as it was read: TGTGCCAGCAGTGATGCACAACTTATCAATTCTGGAAATACGCTCTAT. It is translated as CASSDAQLINSGNTLY. The whole CDR3 is CASSDAQLINSGNTLYF.

The sample holds a few counts of this clone. Mouse gene names and germline throughout. The CDR3 end lies 1 residue beyond the end of the read and is filled in from the germline J gene. The gene calls are TRBV13-1 and TRBJ1-4; 8 bases map to TRBD1. CDR3 length: 14 residues. CDR1 is NSHNY and CDR2 is SYGAGN in the germline V gene. J lost 2 bases, V lost 5 bases, and 2 bases had no gene match. The CDR3 is CASSWTGSNERLFF. CDR3 DNA, as far as it was read: TGTGCCAGCAGCTGGACAGGGTCCAACGAAAGATTATTT.

As regards this clone: Gene names denote mouse genes. The read falls 1 residue short of the CDR3 end, and the missing part is taken from the germline J gene. The V gene is TRBV3, the J gene TRBJ2-2, with TRBD1 identical over 8 bases. The CDR3 is made up of 14 amino acids. The germline V gene has CDR1 SNHLY and CDR2 FYNGKV (reference sequence). Trimming at V came to 6 bases and at J to 3 bases, leaving 3 bases not matched to a gene. CDR3: CASRQGADTGQLYF. The part of the CDR3 DNA that was read is TGTGCCAGCAGGCAGGGGGCTGACACCGGGCAGCTCTAC.

Note on this clone: Genes here carry mouse names. CDR3 residues: CGARDRAGNTLYF. The covered CDR3 bases are TGTGGTGCTAGGGACAGGGCTGGAAATACGCTCTAT. This chain connects TRBV20 to TRBJ1-3, with D possibly TRBD1 on 5 matching bases. Read coverage stops 1 residue before the CDR3 terminus; the germline J gene supplies the remainder. Germline CDR1 GFQATS, CDR2 STVNSAI. The CDR3 spans 13 residues. V dropped 0 bases and J dropped 2 bases, with 5 bases sitting between them. Full variable domain (remainder filled in from reference TRBV20 and TRBJ1-3): GALVYQYPRRTICKSGTSMRMECQAVGFQATSVAWYRQSPQKTFELIALSTVNSAIKYEQNFTQEKFPISHPNLSFSSMTVLNAYLEDRGLYLCGARDRAGNTLYFGEGSRLIVV.

Points on this clone: Mouse gene names and germline throughout. The CDR3 end lies 1 residue beyond the end of the read and is filled in from the germline J gene. J is TRBJ1-1 and V is TRBV1, with TRBD1 matching 9 bases. Germline V CDR1 and CDR2: NSQYPW, LRSPGD (reference sequence). Trimming took 0 bases from V and 1 from J; bases not matched to a gene: 0. The CDR3 totals 15 residues. The sequenced CDR3 bases are TGCACCTGCAGTGCAGAGGGACAGGGGAACACAGAAGTCTTC. Amino acid sequence: CTCSAEGQGNTEVF. The entire CDR3 sequence reads CTCSAEGQGNTEVFF.

In this sample, this clone turned up a few times. The gene names given are mouse names. From the germline J gene comes the end of the CDR3, since the read stops 1 residue before it. The chain has TRBV13-1 and TRBJ2-2; D is perhaps TRBD1 (6 bases). Germline V CDR1 and CDR2: NSHNY, SYGAGN. V lost 1 base and J lost 0, with 7 bases in between. The CDR3 has 15 residues. CDR3 DNA (partial): TGTGCCAGCAGTGATTCAGGGGCAAACACCGGGCAGCTCTAC. Its protein is CASSDSGANTGQLY. The full CDR3 protein is CASSDSGANTGQLYF.

Note on this clone: Germline and genes: mouse. The CDR3 end lies 1 residue beyond the end of the read and is filled in from the germline J gene. The chain links TRBV19 to TRBJ2-1; D is perhaps TRBD2 (7 bases). The V gene lost 3 bases and the J gene lost 8 bases, with 12 bases spanning the gap. CDR1 is FNHDT, CDR2 SITEND, per germline (reference sequence). CDR3 size: 13 residues. This CDR3 reads CASSRSGGSEQFF. Partial CDR3 DNA: TGTGCCAGCAGTAGGTCTGGGGGCTCTGAGCAGTTC.

This clone was detected once. Gene names refer to mouse genes. Read data end 1 residue before the CDR3 end; the end is taken from the germline J gene. The rearrangement uses TRBV2 and TRBJ1-1, with D possibly matching TRBD1 (6 bases). V gave up 0 bases and J gave up 1 base, with 12 bases separating them. Germline V CDR1 and CDR2: LGHNA, YSYQKL. CDR3 length: 16 amino acids. CDR3 DNA (partial): TGTGCCAGCAGCCAAGAAGGGGGGACACTAAACACAGAAGTCTTC. It specifies CASSQEGGTLNTEVF. The CDR3 as a whole reads CASSQEGGTLNTEVFF.